The entry below describes one T cell receptor (beta chain). Its matching antigen is unknown. This specimen comes from a study of identical twins. Study-level findings and limits: Insertions were reduced in abundant cord blood beta clonotypes but not in memory repertoires.

After template switching added a universal primer site, the resulting cDNA carried unique molecular identifiers. A single record per CDR3 protein comes from TCRdb applying MiXCR to the 5' RACE reads. The sample comprises around 960,000 distinct CDR3 sequences, 9% to 15% of which are singletons, and 1.5% to 2% rests with the top ten. These data also featured in a second study, about yellow fever vaccine responses in identical twins. Per that study: Reported findings indicate that twins' vaccine T cell responses seemed partially convergent, partially personalized.

This clonotype originated in a woman younger than 35 in good health. Sequencing was carried out using PBMCs.

CDR3 sequence: CASSLNFYGEQFF. The CDR3 DNA follows: TGTGCCAGCAGCTTAAATTTTTATGGGGAGCAGTTCTTC. V is TRBV7-3 and J is TRBJ2-1; unclear D gene. V lost 1 base and J lost 10, with 11 bases in between. The CDR3 is made up of 13 amino acids. In germline, CDR1 is SGHTA, CDR2 FQGTGA.